This T cell receptor beta chain originates from a study of CD8 T cells in ankylosing spondylitis. Study-wide results and caveats: Matched synovial fluid from ankylosing spondylitis patients was reported to be enriched for disease-linked clones. Ankylosing spondylitis blood appeared to be characterized by a TCR beta motif of fewer than ten highly homologous variants.

Details on this clonotype: The antigen is unknown.

TCRdb recomputed calls from the 5' RACE reads with MiXCR, one row per CDR3 protein. The profile shows around 250,000 distinct CDR3 sequences, 30% to 35% of them singletons. CDR1 is MNHEY and CDR2 is SMNVEV in the germline V gene (reference sequence). With 5 bases removed from V and 0 bases from J, the gap between germline ends came to 14 bases. This CDR3 is 17 amino acids long. The chain uses TRBV27 and TRBJ1-6; D gene uncertain. Sequencing was performed on blood, either unsorted or a sorted T cell fraction (not recorded which). The TCR comes from a male donor with ankylosing spondylitis or in good health (not recorded which). The CDR3 loop is CASSQRTRSSYNSPLHF. CDR3 in DNA: TGTGCCAGCAGTCAGAGGACGCGGAGCTCCTATAATTCACCCCTCCACTTT.